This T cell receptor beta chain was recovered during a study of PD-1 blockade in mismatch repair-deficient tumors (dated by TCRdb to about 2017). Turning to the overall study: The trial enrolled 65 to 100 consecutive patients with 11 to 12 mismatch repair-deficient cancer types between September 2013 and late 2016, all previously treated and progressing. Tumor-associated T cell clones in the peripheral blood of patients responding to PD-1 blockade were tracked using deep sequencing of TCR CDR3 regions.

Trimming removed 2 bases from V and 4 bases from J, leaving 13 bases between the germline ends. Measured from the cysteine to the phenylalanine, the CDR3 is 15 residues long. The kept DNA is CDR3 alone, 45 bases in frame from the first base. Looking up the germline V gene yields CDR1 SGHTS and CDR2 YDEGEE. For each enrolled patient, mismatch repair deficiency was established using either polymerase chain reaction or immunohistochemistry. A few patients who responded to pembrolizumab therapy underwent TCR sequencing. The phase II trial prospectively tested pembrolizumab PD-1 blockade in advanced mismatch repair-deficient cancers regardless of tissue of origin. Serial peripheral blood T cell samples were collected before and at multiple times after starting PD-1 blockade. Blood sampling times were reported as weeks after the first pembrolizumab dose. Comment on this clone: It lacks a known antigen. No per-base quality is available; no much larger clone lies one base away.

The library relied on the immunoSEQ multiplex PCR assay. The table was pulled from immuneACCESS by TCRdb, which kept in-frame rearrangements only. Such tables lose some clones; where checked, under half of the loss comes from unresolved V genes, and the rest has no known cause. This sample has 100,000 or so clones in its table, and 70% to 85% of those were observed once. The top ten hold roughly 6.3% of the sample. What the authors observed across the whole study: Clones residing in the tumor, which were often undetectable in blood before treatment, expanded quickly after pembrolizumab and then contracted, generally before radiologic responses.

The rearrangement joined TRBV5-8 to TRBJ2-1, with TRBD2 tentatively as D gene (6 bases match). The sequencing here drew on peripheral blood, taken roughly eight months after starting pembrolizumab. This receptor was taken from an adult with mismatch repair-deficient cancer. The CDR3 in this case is CASSFGSGPYNEQFF. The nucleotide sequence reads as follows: TGTGCCAGCAGCTTCGGGAGCGGGCCTTACAATGAGCAGTTCTTC.